The entry below gives a single T cell receptor (beta chain) sequence along with its context. The sample comes from a study of shared clonotypes between healthy human individuals. Sequencing was performed with immunoSEQ multiplex PCR; in TCRdb, only in-frame clones are kept and a portion is missing. The sample yields about 1.5 million clones, nearly 99% seen once. Germline trimming cut 2 bases from V and 4 bases from J; bases unmatched to any gene: 2. The CDR3 runs 14 residues. The germline CDR1 and CDR2 sequences are MDHEN and SYDVKM. The receptor was derived from a young man in good health. Sample: naive CD4+ T cells sorted from blood. Subset noted: CD45RA+ positively selected. V and J are TRBV28 and TRBJ2-3; 8 bases line up with TRBD1. The CDR3 coding sequence is TGTGCCAGCAGTTTAACGACAGGGGCAGATACGCAGTATTTT. Translation: CASSLTTGADTQYF.